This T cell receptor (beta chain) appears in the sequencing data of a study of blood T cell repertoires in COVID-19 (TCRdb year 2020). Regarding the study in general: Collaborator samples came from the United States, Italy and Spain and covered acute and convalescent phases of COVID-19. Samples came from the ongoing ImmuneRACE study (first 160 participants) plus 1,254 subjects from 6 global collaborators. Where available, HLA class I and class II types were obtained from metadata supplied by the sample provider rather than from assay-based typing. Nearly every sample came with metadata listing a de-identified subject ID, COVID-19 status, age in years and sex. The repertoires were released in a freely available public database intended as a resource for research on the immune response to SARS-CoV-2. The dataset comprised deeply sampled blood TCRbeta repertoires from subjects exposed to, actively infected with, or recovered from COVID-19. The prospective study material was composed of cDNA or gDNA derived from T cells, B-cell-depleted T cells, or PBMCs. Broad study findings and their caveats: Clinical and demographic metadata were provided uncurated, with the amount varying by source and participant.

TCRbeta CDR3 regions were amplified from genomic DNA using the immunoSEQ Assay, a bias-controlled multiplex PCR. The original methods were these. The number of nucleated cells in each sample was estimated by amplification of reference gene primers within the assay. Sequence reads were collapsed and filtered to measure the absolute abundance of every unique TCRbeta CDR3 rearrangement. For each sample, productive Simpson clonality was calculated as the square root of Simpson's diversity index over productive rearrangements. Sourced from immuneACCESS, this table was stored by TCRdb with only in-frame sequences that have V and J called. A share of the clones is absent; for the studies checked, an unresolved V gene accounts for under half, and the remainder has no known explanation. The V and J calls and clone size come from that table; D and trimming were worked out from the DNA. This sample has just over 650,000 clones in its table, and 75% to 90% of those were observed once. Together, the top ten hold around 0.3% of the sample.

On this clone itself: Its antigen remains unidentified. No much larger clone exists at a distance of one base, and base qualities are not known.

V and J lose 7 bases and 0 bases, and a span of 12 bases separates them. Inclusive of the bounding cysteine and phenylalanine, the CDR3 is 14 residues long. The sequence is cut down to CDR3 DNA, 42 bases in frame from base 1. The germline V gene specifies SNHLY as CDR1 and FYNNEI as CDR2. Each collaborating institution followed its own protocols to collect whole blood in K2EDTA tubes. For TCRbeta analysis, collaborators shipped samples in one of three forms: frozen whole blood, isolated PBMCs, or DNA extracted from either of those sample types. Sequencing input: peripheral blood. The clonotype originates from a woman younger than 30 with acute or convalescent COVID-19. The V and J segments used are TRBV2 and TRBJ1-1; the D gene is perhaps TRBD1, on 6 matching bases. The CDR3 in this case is CASNPQGLNTEAFF. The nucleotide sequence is TGTGCCAGCAACCCACAGGGATTGAACACTGAAGCTTTCTTT.